These 5 T cell receptor beta chains share one sample of origin, sequenced in a study of cytomegalovirus exposure and HLA in healthy donors. In the PCR, 60 Vbeta and 13 Jbeta primers were used. Data came from immunoSEQ multiplex PCR; TCRdb stores just in-frame clones and leaves some out. The sample comprises 140,000 to 150,000 clones, 75% of which are singletons, and 6.5% to 9% rests with the top ten. What was sequenced was PBMCs. The receptors come from a man between 25 and 39 years old in good health and CMV-seronegative.

V usage is TRBV7-6 and J usage is TRBJ2-1; TRBD2 agrees at 10 bases. The CDR3 runs 15 residues. The J segment lost 3 bases and the V segment lost 5 bases, leaving 4 bases of the junction unmatched. The V gene's germline CDR1 is SGHVS and CDR2 FNYEAQ. In DNA, the CDR3 is TGTGCCAGCAGCCTTGGACTAGCGGACTACAATGAGCAGTTCTTC. Its protein product is CASSLGLADYNEQFF. The complete variable domain, with remaining parts taken from reference TRBV7-6 and TRBJ2-1, reads GAGVSQSPRYKVTKRGQDVALRCDPISGHVSLYWYRQALGQGPEFLTYFNYEAQQDKSGLPNDRFSAERPEGSISTLTIQRTEQRDSAMYRCASSLGLADYNEQFFGPGTRLTVL.

V usage is TRBV7-9 and J usage is TRBJ2-7, with TRBD1 matching 7 bases. Germline lookup yields CDR1 SEHNR and CDR2 FQNEAQ (reference sequence). Trimming removed 7 bases from V and 4 bases from J; junction bases left unmatched: 13. This CDR3 is built from 15 residues. The CDR3 DNA is TGTGCCAGCAAATTGGGACAGTCAGAAGGATACGAGCAGTACTTC. Its protein is CASKLGQSEGYEQYF.

The chain joins TRBV28 to TRBJ1-5; no firm D call. V lost 5 bases, J lost 2 bases, and 10 bases lay in between. In germline, CDR1 is MDHEN, CDR2 SYDVKM. The CDR3 sequence is 14 residues long. CDR3 residues: CASSPLAGNQPQHF. The CDR3 DNA reads TGTGCCAGCAGTCCGTTGGCGGGCAATCAGCCCCAGCATTTT. Using reference TRBV28 and TRBJ1-5 for the parts outside the CDR3, the full variable domain is DVKVTQSSRYLVKRTGEKVFLECVQDMDHENMFWYRQDPGLGLRLIYFSYDVKMKEKGDIPEGYSVSREKKERFSLILESASTNQTSMYLCASSPLAGNQPQHFGDGTRLSIL.

The rearrangement uses TRBV6-6 and TRBJ2-6; D remains unclear. V dropped 0 bases and J dropped 0 bases, with 6 bases sitting between them. This CDR3 has 16 amino acids. Germline V gene lookup returns CDR1 MNHNY and CDR2 SVGAGI (reference sequence). CDR3 loop: CASSYSFSSGANVLTF. In DNA, the CDR3 is TGTGCCAGCAGTTACTCGTTCTCCTCTGGGGCCAACGTCCTGACTTTC.

The chain is built from TRBV28 and TRBJ2-7; 13 nucleotides line up with TRBD2. Per germline, CDR1 MDHEN and CDR2 SYDVKM. This CDR3 contains 17 residues. Trimming removed 6 bases from V and 6 bases from J; junction bases left unmatched: 14. CDR3 residues: CASRAQGLAGWRGEQYF. CDR3 sequence (DNA): TGTGCCAGCAGGGCCCAGGGACTAGCGGGATGGCGGGGCGAGCAGTACTTC.